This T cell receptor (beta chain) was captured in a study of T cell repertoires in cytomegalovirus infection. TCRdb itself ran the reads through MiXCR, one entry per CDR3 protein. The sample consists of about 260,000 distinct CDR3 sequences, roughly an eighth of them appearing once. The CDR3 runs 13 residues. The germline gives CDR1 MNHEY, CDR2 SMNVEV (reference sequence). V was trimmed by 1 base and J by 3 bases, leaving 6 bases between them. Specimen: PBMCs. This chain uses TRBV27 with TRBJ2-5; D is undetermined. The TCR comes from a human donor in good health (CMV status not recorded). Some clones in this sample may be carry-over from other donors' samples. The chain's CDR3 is CASSLFPEETQYF. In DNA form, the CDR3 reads TGTGCCAGCAGTTTATTTCCCGAAGAGACCCAGTACTTC.